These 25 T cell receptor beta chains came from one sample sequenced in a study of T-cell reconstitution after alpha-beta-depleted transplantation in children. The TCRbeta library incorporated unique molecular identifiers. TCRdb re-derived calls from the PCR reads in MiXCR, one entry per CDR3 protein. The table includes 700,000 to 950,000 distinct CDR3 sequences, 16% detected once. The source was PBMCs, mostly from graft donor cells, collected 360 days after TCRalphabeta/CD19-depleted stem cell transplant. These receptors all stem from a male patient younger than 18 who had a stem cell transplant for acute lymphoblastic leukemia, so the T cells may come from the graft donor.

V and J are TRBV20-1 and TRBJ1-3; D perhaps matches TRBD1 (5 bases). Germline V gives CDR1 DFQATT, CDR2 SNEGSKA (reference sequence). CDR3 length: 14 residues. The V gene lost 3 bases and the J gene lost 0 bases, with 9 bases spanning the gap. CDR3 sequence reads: CSARSGGSGNTIYF. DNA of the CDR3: TGCAGTGCTAGGTCGGGGGGCTCTGGAAACACCATATATTTT.

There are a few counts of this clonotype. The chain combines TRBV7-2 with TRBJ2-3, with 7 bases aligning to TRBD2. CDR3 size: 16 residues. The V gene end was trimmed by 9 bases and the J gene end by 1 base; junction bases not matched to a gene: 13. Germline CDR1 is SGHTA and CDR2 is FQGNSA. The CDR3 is CASSVLSSGGTDTQYF. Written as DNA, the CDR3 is TGTGCCAGTAGCGTCCTTTCTAGCGGAGGCACAGATACGCAGTATTTT.

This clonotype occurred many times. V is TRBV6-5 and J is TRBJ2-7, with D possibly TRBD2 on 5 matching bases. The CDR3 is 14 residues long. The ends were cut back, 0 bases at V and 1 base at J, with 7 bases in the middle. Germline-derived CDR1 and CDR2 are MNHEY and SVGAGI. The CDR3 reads CASSYSGGSYEQYF. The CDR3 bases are TGTGCCAGCAGTTACTCTGGCGGGTCCTACGAGCAGTACTTC.

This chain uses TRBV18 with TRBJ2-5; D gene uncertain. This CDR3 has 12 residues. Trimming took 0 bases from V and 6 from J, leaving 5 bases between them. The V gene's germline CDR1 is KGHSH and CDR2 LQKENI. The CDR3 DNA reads TGTGCCAGCTCACCACCGATTAAGACCCAGTACTTC. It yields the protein CASSPPIKTQYF.

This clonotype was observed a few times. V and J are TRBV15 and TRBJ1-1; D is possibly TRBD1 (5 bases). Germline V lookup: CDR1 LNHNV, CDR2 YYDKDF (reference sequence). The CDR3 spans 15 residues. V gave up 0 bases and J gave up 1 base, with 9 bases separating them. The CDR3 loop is CATSRDRARNTEAFF. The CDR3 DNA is TGTGCCACCAGCAGAGACAGGGCCCGGAACACTGAAGCTTTCTTT.

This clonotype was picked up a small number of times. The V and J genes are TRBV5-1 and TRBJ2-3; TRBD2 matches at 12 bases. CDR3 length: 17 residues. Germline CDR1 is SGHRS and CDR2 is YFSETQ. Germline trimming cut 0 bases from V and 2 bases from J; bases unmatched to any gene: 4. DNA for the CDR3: TGCGCCAGCAGCTTGGTTCTAGCGGGAGGGCCCACAGATACGCAGTATTTT. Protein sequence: CASSLVLAGGPTDTQYF. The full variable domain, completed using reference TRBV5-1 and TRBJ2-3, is KAGVTQTPRYLIKTRGQQVTLSCSPISGHRSVSWYQQTPGQGLQFLFEYFSETQRNKGNFPGRFSGRQFSNSRSEMNVSTLELGDSALYLCASSLVLAGGPTDTQYFGPGTRLTVL.

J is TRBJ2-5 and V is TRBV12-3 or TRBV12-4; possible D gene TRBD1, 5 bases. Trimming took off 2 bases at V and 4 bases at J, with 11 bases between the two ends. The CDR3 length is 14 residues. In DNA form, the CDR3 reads TGTGCCAGCAGTTTACAGGGCCTTTTAGAGACCCAGTACTTC. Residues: CASSLQGLLETQYF.

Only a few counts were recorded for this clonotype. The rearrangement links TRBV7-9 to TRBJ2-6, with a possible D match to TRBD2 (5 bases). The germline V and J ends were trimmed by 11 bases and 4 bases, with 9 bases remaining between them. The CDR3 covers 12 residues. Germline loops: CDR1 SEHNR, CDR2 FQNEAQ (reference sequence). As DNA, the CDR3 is TGTGCCTCGGGCGGGGGGGCCAACGTCCTGACTTTC. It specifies CASGGGANVLTF.

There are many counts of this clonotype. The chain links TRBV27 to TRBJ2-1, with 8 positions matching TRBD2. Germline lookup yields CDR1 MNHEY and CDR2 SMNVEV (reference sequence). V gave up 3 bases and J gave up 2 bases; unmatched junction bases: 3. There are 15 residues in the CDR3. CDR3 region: CASSLGLETYNEQFF. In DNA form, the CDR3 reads TGTGCCAGCAGTTTGGGACTAGAAACCTACAATGAGCAGTTCTTC.

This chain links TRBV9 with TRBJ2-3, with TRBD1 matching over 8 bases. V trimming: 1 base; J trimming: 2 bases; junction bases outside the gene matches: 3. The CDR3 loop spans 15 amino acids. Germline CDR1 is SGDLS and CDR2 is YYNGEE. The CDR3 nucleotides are TGTGCCAGCAGCGTATCGGGACAGGTCACAGATACGCAGTATTTT. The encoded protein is CASSVSGQVTDTQYF.

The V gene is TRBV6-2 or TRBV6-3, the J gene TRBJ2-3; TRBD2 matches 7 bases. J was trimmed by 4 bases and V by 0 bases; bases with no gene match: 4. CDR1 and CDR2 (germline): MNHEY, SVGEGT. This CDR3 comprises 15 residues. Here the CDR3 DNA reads TGTGCCAGCAGTTACTCCGGACTAGTGTCAGATACGCAGTATTTT. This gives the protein CASSYSGLVSDTQYF.

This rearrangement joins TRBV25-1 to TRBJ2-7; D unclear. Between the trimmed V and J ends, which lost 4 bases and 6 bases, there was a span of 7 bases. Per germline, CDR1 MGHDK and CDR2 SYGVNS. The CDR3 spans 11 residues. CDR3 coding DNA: TGTGCCAGCAGTGCTGGGGTCGAGCAGTACTTC. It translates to CASSAGVEQYF.

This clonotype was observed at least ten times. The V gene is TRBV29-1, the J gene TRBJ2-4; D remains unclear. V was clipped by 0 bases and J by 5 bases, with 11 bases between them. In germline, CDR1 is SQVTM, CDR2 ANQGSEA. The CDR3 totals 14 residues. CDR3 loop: CSVEDLQYQNIQYF. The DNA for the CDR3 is TGCAGCGTTGAAGATCTCCAATATCAAAACATTCAGTACTTC. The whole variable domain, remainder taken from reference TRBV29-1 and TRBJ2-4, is SAVISQKPSRDICQRGTSLTIQCQVDSQVTMMFWYRQQPGQSLTLIATANQGSEATYESGFVIDKFPISRPNLTFSTLTVSNMSPEDSSIYLCSVEDLQYQNIQYFGAGTRLSVL.

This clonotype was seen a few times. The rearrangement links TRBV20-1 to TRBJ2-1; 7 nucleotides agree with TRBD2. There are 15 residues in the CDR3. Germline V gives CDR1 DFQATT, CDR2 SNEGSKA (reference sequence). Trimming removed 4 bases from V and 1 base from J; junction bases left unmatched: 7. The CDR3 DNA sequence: TGCAGTGCTACCAGGCGGGAGTGGTCCTACAATGAGCAGTTCTTC. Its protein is CSATRREWSYNEQFF.

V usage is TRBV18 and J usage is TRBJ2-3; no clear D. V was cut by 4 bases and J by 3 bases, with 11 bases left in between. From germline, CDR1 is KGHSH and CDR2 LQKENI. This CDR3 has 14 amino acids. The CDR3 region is CASSLWTRTDTQYF. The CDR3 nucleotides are TGTGCCAGCTCACTTTGGACCAGAACAGATACGCAGTATTTT.

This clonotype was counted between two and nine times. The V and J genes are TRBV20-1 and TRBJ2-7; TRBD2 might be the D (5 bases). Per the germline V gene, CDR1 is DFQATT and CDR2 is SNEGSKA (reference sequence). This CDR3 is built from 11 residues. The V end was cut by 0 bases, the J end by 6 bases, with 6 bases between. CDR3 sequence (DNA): TGCAGTGCTAGAGAGAGCGGCGAGCAGTACTTC. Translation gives CSARESGEQYF.

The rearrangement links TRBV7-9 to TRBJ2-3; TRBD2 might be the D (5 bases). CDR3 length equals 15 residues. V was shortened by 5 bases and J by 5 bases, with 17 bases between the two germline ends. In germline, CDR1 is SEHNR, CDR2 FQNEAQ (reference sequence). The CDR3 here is CASSLFPAERDTQYF. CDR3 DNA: TGTGCCAGCAGCCTCTTCCCAGCGGAGAGAGATACGCAGTATTTT.

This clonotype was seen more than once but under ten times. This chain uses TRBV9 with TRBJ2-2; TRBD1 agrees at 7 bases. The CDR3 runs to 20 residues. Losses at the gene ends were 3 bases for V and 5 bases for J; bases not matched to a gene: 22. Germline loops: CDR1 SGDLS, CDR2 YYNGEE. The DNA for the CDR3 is TGTGCCAGCAGCGGACGACGGGACAGCCCTCCCACTATCCTAACCGGGGAGCTGTTTTTT. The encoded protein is CASSGRRDSPPTILTGELFF.

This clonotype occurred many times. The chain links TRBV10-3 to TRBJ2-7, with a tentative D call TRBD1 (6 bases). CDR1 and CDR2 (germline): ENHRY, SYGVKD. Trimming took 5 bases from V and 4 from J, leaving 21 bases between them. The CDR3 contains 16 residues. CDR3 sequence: CAISMDRDTGYYEQYF. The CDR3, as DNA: TGTGCCATCAGTATGGACCGGGACACAGGATATTACGAGCAGTACTTC.

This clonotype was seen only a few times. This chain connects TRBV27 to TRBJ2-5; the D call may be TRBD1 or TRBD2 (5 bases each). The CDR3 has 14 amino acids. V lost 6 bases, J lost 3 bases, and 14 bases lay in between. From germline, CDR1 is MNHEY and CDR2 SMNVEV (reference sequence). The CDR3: CASRTGTLEETQYF. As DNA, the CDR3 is TGTGCCAGCAGGACCGGGACGCTAGAAGAGACCCAGTACTTC.

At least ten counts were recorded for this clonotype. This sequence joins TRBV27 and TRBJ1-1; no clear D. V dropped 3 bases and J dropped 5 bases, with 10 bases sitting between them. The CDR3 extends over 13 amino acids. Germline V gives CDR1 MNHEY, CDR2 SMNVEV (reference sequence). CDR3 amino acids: CASSFSQRTEAFF. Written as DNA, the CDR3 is TGTGCCAGCAGTTTTAGCCAGAGAACTGAAGCTTTCTTT.

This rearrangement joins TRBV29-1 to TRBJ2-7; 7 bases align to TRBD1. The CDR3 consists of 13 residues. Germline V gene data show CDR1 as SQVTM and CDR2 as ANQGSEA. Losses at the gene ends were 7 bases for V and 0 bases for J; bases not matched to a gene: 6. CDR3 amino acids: CSDDRDSSYEQYF. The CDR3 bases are TGCAGCGATGACCGGGACAGCTCCTACGAGCAGTACTTC.

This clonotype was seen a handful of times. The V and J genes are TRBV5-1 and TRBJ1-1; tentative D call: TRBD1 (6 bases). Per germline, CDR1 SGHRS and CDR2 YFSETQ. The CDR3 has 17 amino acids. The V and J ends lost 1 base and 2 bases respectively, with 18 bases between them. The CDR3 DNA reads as TGCGCCAGCAGCTTGAGGAACAGGGCCTACCTCAACACTGAAGCTTTCTTT. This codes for CASSLRNRAYLNTEAFF.

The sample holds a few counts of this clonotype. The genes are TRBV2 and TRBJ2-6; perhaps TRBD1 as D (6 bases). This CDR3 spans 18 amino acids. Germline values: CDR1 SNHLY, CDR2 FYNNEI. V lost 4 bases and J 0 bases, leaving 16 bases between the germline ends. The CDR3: CASSAMDRLSSGANVLTF. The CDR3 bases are TGTGCCAGCAGTGCGATGGACAGACTTAGCTCTGGGGCCAACGTCCTGACTTTC.

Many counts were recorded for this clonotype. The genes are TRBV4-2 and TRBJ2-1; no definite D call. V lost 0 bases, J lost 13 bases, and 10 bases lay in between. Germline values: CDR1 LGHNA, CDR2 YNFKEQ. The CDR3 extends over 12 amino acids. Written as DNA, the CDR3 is TGTGCCAGCAGCCAAGATGGCCCAGGTCAGTTCTTC. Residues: CASSQDGPGQFF.